This section outlines one T cell receptor (beta chain) sequence together with its context. Its antigen is not yet known. Per-nucleotide qualities are absent, and no much larger clonotype sits a single base away. The germline ends are 7 bases apart after V is trimmed by 8 bases and J by 1 base. For CDR1 and CDR2, the germline V gene lists MNHEY and SVGAGI. The CDR3 runs 12 amino acids, cysteine and phenylalanine included. Of the read, only the CDR3 DNA is kept; its 36 bases are in frame from base 1. TCRbeta CDR3 regions were amplified from genomic DNA using the immunoSEQ Assay, a bias-controlled multiplex PCR. The original methods were these. The number of nucleated cells in each sample was estimated by amplification of reference gene primers within the assay. To quantify the absolute abundance of each unique TCRbeta CDR3 rearrangement, sequence reads were collapsed and filtered. For each sample, productive Simpson clonality was calculated as the square root of Simpson's diversity index over productive rearrangements. TCRdb provides this immuneACCESS table in a form limited to in-frame rearrangements. Some clones are lacking; in checked studies, under half of them reflect an unresolved V gene, and why the rest are absent is not known. V, J and clone size derive from that table, while D and trimming were established from the DNA sequence. The sample table contains under 450,000 clones; only one count was recorded for about 89% of them. The ten largest clones take up roughly 0.86% of the sample.

In the prospective study, participants were 18 to 89 years old, resided in approximately 22 geographic areas of the United States, and were enrolled through a virtual design. To assign participants to cohorts, the prospective study relied on clinical history that participants themselves reported in a screening survey and a study questionnaire. A participant counted as exposed if, within 2 weeks of entering the study, that participant had been in contact with someone who had a PCR-confirmed or clinician-diagnosed COVID-19 case. Mobile phlebotomists in the prospective study collected whole blood, serum and a nasopharyngeal or oropharyngeal swab from every participant. Additional blood draws and questionnaires over a 2-month period could optionally be provided by prospective study participants. Blood samples from the prospective study were shipped frozen or at room temperature prior to DNA extraction.

The data were taken from a study of blood T cell repertoires in COVID-19 (dated by TCRdb to the early 2020s). Context from the whole study: The collaborator samples originated in the United States, Italy and Spain and spanned the acute and convalescent phases of COVID-19. The material from the prospective study consisted of cDNA or gDNA derived from T cells, B-cell-depleted T cells, or PBMCs. Subjects who had been exposed to COVID-19, were actively infected with it, or had recovered from it provided the deeply sampled blood TCRbeta repertoires that made up the dataset. The repertoires were made available in a free public database intended to serve as a resource for research on the immune response to SARS-CoV-2. The samples were drawn from the first 160 participants of the ongoing ImmuneRACE study and from over a thousand subjects provided by 6 global collaborators. Nearly every sample came with metadata listing a de-identified subject ID, COVID-19 status, age in years and sex. HLA class I and class II types, where available, came from metadata supplied by the sample provider rather than from assay-based typing.

Results and caveats for the whole study, not just this receptor: The quantity of clinical and demographic metadata differed by source and by participant and was supplied without curation.

The sequence was collected from a woman between 40 and 50 years old who had been exposed to COVID-19. The V and J genes are TRBV6-5 and TRBJ2-3, with no D gene named confidently. Material for sequencing was PBMCs or T cells enriched from blood (not recorded which). The CDR3 region reads CASHPGTDTQYF. DNA sequence: TGTGCCAGCCACCCAGGCACAGATACGCAGTATTTT.